This TCR beta chain originates from a study of T-cell memory formation after mild COVID-19. Study-level findings and limits: Several responding clones turned up in pre-infection memory, indicating that cross-reactive memory may have taken part. From day 15 to 85, contracting clones were balanced between CD4 and CD8, whereas later expanders leaned toward CD4+. There was no confirmation that second-wave clones peaking on day 37 were SARS-CoV-2 specific.

This CDR3 region has 14 residues. In germline, CDR1 is DFQATT, CDR2 SNEGSKA (reference sequence). Between the trimmed V and J ends, which lost 2 bases and 6 bases, there was a span of 14 bases. Note on this clonotype: Its antigen is not known.

TCRdb reanalysed the 5' RACE reads using MiXCR and keeps one entry per CDR3 protein. The sample yields about 160,000 distinct CDR3 sequences, roughly 30% seen once. The genes are TRBV20-1 and TRBJ2-1; D is possibly TRBD1 or TRBD2 (6 bases each). Input material: PBMCs or a T cell subset sorted from them (not recorded which). The sequence was collected from an adult woman who had mild COVID-19 (a few samples of this study predate the infection). Cell type and time point are not known. The CDR3 DNA sequence: TGCAGTGCTAGACGGACGGGGGCCCTCAATGAGCAGTTCTTC. Protein: CSARRTGALNEQFF.